These T cell receptor beta chains were read from a single sample in a study of Graves' ophthalmopathy and Graves' hyperthyroidism. TCRdb analysed the multiplex PCR reads with MiXCR anew, one entry per CDR3 protein. The table records a few hundred thousand distinct CDR3 sequences, about 22% of them present only once. The source material was peripheral blood. These receptors all come from a woman between 45 and 65 years old with Graves' ophthalmopathy. CDR3s include the opening cysteine and the closing phenylalanine or tryptophan. A D gene is named only where the DNA matches it firmly. Expanded clones are given a class, and other clones once, few, many or no size at all.

d_call | j_call | cdr3_length | v_call | clone_size | cdr3_nt | cdr3_aa
TRBD1 | TRBJ2-7 | 14 | TRBV13 | - | TGTGCCAGCAGCCAGACCGACAGGGTCTACGAGCAGTACTTC | CASSQTDRVYEQYF
- | TRBJ1-6 | 12 | TRBV12-3/TRBV12-4 | - | TGTGCCAGCAGTAAATCTAATTCACCCCTCCACTTT | CASSKSNSPLHF
- | TRBJ1-5 | 14 | TRBV3-1 | many | TGTGCCAGCAGCCAGAGGGATAGCAATCAGCCCCAGCATTTT | CASSQRDSNQPQHF
- | TRBJ2-5 | 16 | TRBV19 | many | TGTGCCAGTAGTATAGGTGTACAAACCACCGGAGAGACCCAGTACTTC | CASSIGVQTTGETQYF
TRBD2 | TRBJ2-2 | 15 | TRBV5-1 | many | TGCGCCAGCAGCGGAACTAGCGGGGACACCGGGGAGCTGTTTTTT | CASSGTSGDTGELFF
TRBD2 | TRBJ2-5 | 14 | TRBV3-1 | few | TGTGCCAGCAGGGACCCGGGGGGCCAAGAGACCCAGTACTTC | CASRDPGGQETQYF
- | TRBJ2-7 | 13 | TRBV24-1 | - | TGTGCCACCAGTGGTCCGCAGGGTTACGAGCAGTACTTC | CATSGPQGYEQYF
- | TRBJ2-5 | 11 | TRBV6-2/TRBV6-3 | many | TGTGCCAGCAGTGTTTCACGGACCCAGTACTTC | CASSVSRTQYF
- | TRBJ1-1 | 12 | TRBV29-1 | many | TGCAGCGTTCCGGGAGGTAGTACTGAAGCTTTCTTT | CSVPGGSTEAFF
TRBD2 | TRBJ2-5 | 13 | TRBV6-1 | - | TGTGCCAGCAGCTCGCTAGCGGAAGAGACCCAGTACTTC | CASSSLAEETQYF
- | TRBJ1-2 | 13 | TRBV9 | many | TGTGCCAGCAGCACGGACATCGCCCGCGGCTACACCTTC | CASSTDIARGYTF
TRBD1 | TRBJ1-1 | 12 | TRBV5-6 | many | TGTGCCAGCAGCATCCTTCAGGGGGAGGCTTTCTTT | CASSILQGEAFF
- | TRBJ1-2 | 14 | TRBV3-1 | - | TGTGCCAGCAGCTTCCTACGCGGGGACTATGGCTACACCTTC | CASSFLRGDYGYTF
- | TRBJ2-7 | 13 | TRBV12-3/TRBV12-4 | - | TGTGCCAGCAGCCGCCGCCCATCCTACGAGCAGTACTTC | CASSRRPSYEQYF
- | TRBJ1-1 | 13 | TRBV7-2 | many | TGTGCCAGCAGCTTAGGCAAGAACACTGAAGCTTTCTTT | CASSLGKNTEAFF
TRBD1 | TRBJ1-5 | 14 | TRBV20-1 | - | TGCAGTGCTGGAGGACAGGGACCCAATCAGCCCCAGCATTTT | CSAGGQGPNQPQHF
- | TRBJ2-7 | 15 | TRBV15 | many | TGTGCCACCAGCAGACATAGGAACGGTCCCTACGAGCAGTACTTC | CATSRHRNGPYEQYF
TRBD2 | TRBJ2-7 | 15 | TRBV29-1 | many | TGCAGCGTTGGGAAGCTAGCGGGAGTTTCCTACGAGCAGTACTTC | CSVGKLAGVSYEQYF
- | TRBJ1-1 | 13 | TRBV6-5 | many | TGTGCCAGCAGTTACTCGGTGGGGGCTGAAGCTTTCTTT | CASSYSVGAEAFF
TRBD2 | TRBJ2-7 | 17 | TRBV6-2/TRBV6-3 | - | TGTGCCAGCAGAACGGGACTAGCGGGAGAGGTTGCCTACGAGCAGTACTTC | CASRTGLAGEVAYEQYF
- | TRBJ2-2 | 16 | TRBV6-1 | many | TGTGCCAGCAGCGCTAGCGGGCCTAGGGGGCCCGGGGAGCTGTTTTTT | CASSASGPRGPGELFF
TRBD1 | TRBJ1-2 | 15 | TRBV28 | - | TGTGCCAGCAGTTCGACTCAGGACAGGCACTATGGCTACACCTTC | CASSSTQDRHYGYTF
- | TRBJ1-2 | 15 | TRBV19 | many | TGTGCCAGTAGTATGTGGCCGGGGGAACTCTATGGCTACACCTTC | CASSMWPGELYGYTF
- | TRBJ1-5 | 13 | TRBV27 | many | TGTGCCAGCAGTTTCGGGGGGGGTCAGCCCCAGCATTTT | CASSFGGGQPQHF
TRBD1 | TRBJ2-5 | 14 | TRBV12-3/TRBV12-4 | - | TGTGCCAGCAGTATAGGGACAGGACAAGAGACCCAGTACTTC | CASSIGTGQETQYF
- | TRBJ1-5 | 15 | TRBV6-1 | once | TGTGCCAGCACCCCCCCTAGGACCCGCAATCAGCCCCAGCATTTT | CASTPPRTRNQPQHF
- | TRBJ2-7 | 12 | TRBV2 | many | TGTGCCAGCAGTGGGCCTAGCTACGAGCAGTACTTC | CASSGPSYEQYF